This entry lists 13 T cell receptor beta chains sequenced from one sample in a study of cytomegalovirus exposure and HLA in healthy donors. The PCR had 60 Vbeta and 13 Jbeta primers. Using immunoSEQ multiplex PCR, the repertoire was profiled, and TCRdb retains in-frame clones only, with some absent. The sample has about 54,000 clones, approximately 81% seen once. The sequencing sample was made of PBMCs. The receptor source for this set is a woman between 18 and 29 years old in good health and CMV-seronegative.

This clone was found once. The chain employs TRBV7-9 and TRBJ2-2; maybe TRBD2 (5 bases). This CDR3 spans 15 amino acids. V lost 1 base to trimming and J lost 6 bases, with 12 bases between them. Germline assignment: CDR1 SEHNR and CDR2 FQNEAQ (reference sequence). In nucleotides, the CDR3 is TGTGCCAGCAGCTTAGGTTCCGGGGAGCCCGGGGAGCTGTTTTTT. Translating gives CASSLGSGEPGELFF.

The chain couples TRBV7-8 to TRBJ1-6; TRBD1 aligns across 11 bases. From germline, CDR1 is SGHVS and CDR2 FQNEAQ. This CDR3 is built from 16 residues. Unmatched junction bases numbered 6, after V lost 5 bases and J lost 6 bases. The CDR3 DNA reads TGTGCCAGCAGCGCCCGGGACAGGGGGTCTAATTCACCCCTCCACTTT. Residues: CASSARDRGSNSPLHF.

The CDR3 DNA reads as TGTGCCAGCAGCCAAGACGTTTTTGTCAGGGGGCTTGGTGGCTACACCTTC. Its protein is CASSQDVFVRGLGGYTF. The V call is TRBV4-2, the J call TRBJ1-2, with TRBD1 identical over 8 bases. V shed 0 bases, J shed 7 bases, and the junction held 13 bases outside the gene matches. CDR3 length equals 17 residues. Germline loops: CDR1 LGHNA, CDR2 YNFKEQ.

The CDR3 reads CASSKEEIISGNTIYF. DNA of the CDR3: TGTGCCAGCAGCAAAGAAGAGATAATCTCTGGAAACACCATATATTTT. The genes are TRBV21-1 and TRBJ1-3. TRBV21-1 is shown as a pseudogene. The CDR3 loop spans 16 amino acids.

V usage is TRBV6-5 and J usage is TRBJ1-6; D might be TRBD1 (5 bases). This CDR3 has 14 amino acids. The germline V gene has CDR1 MNHEY and CDR2 SVGAGI. V was pared by 3 bases and J by 7 bases, with 10 bases between. DNA of the CDR3: TGTGCCAGCAGTTATGGGGGGTCCAATTCACCCCTCCACTTT. It codes for CASSYGGSNSPLHF.

The rearrangement joins TRBV6-4 to TRBJ1-1; 7 bases are a match to TRBD1. In germline, CDR1 is MRHNA, CDR2 SNTAGT. The CDR3 has 15 amino acids. Trimming at V came to 0 bases and at J to 5 bases, leaving 6 bases not matched to a gene. The CDR3 is CASSDSATGRTEAFF. The CDR3 nucleotides read TGTGCCAGCAGTGACTCCGCGACAGGGAGGACTGAAGCTTTCTTT.

This clone has more than one count but fewer than ten. The V call is TRBV28, the J call TRBJ1-1; the D is unclear. With 2 bases removed from V and 0 bases from J, the gap between germline ends came to 7 bases. Germline V gene sequence: CDR1 MDHEN, CDR2 SYDVKM. The CDR3 is made up of 14 amino acids. CDR3 amino acids: CASSLGLLNTEAFF. The CDR3 nucleotides are TGTGCCAGCAGTTTAGGGCTGCTGAACACTGAAGCTTTCTTT. Filled out from reference TRBV28 and TRBJ1-1, the complete variable domain reads DVKVTQSSRYLVKRTGEKVFLECVQDMDHENMFWYRQDPGLGLRLIYFSYDVKMKEKGDIPEGYSVSREKKERFSLILESASTNQTSMYLCASSLGLLNTEAFFGQGTRLTVV.

V gene TRBV27 combines with J gene TRBJ1-6, with D possibly TRBD1 on 5 matching bases. The CDR3 consists of 15 residues. Trimming took off 8 bases at V and 2 bases at J, with 13 bases between the two ends. Germline CDR1 is MNHEY and CDR2 is SMNVEV (reference sequence). The CDR3 reads CASGRAPAYNSPLHF. The CDR3 DNA reads as TGTGCCAGCGGCAGGGCTCCGGCCTATAATTCACCCCTCCACTTT.

With respect to this clone: Its ends do not fully match the called genes, so a read error is possible. The chain combines TRBV7-7 with TRBJ2-2; TRBD2 agrees at 7 bases. The CDR3 has 17 amino acids. From germline, CDR1 is SSHAT and CDR2 FNYEAQ (reference sequence). CDR3 sequence reads: CASSLGHAGVNTGELFF. CDR3 DNA sequence: TGTGCTAGCAGCTTAGGCCACGCGGGAGTGAACACCGGGGAGCTGTTTTTT.

The rearrangement joins TRBV6-1 to TRBJ2-1; unclear D gene. Per the germline V gene, CDR1 is MNHNS and CDR2 is SASEGT. The V gene lost 6 bases and the J gene lost 0 bases, with 12 bases spanning the gap. There are 15 residues in the CDR3. CDR3 nucleotide sequence: TGTGCCAGCAGCCGCGACTGGCCCTCCTACAATGAGCAGTTCTTC. The encoded protein is CASSRDWPSYNEQFF.

The CDR3: CAISESEQGGYEQYF. DNA for the CDR3: TGTGCCATCAGTGAGTCGGAGCAGGGTGGATACGAGCAGTACTTC. The V gene is TRBV10-3, the J gene TRBJ2-7; TRBD1 might be the D (5 bases). Germline V gene lookup returns CDR1 ENHRY and CDR2 SYGVKD. Trimming took off 0 bases at V and 4 bases at J, with 13 bases between the two ends. The CDR3 is 15 residues long.

The gene calls are TRBV7-8 and TRBJ2-1; 10 bases map to TRBD2. In germline, CDR1 is SGHVS, CDR2 FQNEAQ. Trimming removed 4 bases from V and 2 bases from J; junction bases left unmatched: 5. CDR3 length equals 16 residues. The CDR3 loop reads CASSSRTSGTYNEQFF. For the CDR3, the DNA is TGTGCCAGCAGCTCAAGGACTAGCGGCACCTACAATGAGCAGTTCTTC.

The chain uses TRBV6-4 and TRBJ2-1; 11 positions match TRBD1. Germline CDR1 MRHNA, CDR2 SNTAGT. The junction had 6 bases not matched to a gene; V was cut back by 6 bases and J by 2 bases. The CDR3 runs to 16 residues. The CDR3 region has the DNA TGTGCCAGCAGCCTCGGGACAGGGGGTCCCTACAATGAGCAGTTCTTC. Residues: CASSLGTGGPYNEQFF.